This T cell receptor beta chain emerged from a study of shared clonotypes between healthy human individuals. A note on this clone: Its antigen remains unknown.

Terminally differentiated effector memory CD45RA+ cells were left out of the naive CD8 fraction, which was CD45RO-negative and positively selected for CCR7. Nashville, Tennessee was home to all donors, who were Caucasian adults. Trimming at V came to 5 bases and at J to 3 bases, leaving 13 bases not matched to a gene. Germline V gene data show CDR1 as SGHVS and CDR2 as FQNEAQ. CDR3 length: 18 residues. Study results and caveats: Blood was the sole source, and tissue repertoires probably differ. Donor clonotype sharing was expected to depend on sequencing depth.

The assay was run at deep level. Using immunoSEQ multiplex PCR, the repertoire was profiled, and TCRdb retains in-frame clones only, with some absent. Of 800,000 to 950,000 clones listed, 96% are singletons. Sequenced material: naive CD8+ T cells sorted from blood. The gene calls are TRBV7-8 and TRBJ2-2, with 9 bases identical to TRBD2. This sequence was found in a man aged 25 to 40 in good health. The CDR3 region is CASSLGLAGEQYTGELFF. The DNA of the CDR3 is TGTGCCAGCAGCCTAGGGTTAGCGGGAGAGCAGTACACCGGGGAGCTGTTTTTT.